This TCR beta chain was sequenced in a study of persistence of HIV-infected CD4 T cells. The libraries were made with immunoSEQ version 4 in survey mode. The assay was immunoSEQ multiplex PCR, and TCRdb's table has in-frame clones only and misses some. This table has fewer than 30,000 clones, roughly four fifths appearing once. Trimming stripped 2 bases from V and 0 bases from J, with 6 bases between. The CDR3 spans 14 residues. Germline V CDR1 and CDR2: MDHEN, SYDVKM. Stimulation used approximately 9.6 ug/mL lysate from CMV-infected fibroblasts. Memory cells lacking CD40L and CD69 with high CD45RO were sorted. Donors had CD4+ T cell counts above 400 cells/uL and were CMV-seropositive. A note on this clone: As yet, its antigen is unknown.

The starting material was CD4+ T cells sorted from PBMCs after approximately 19-hour stimulation, obtained from a patient who received antiretroviral therapy. The clonotype was recovered from an adult man with HIV who was CMV-seropositive. The gene calls are TRBV28 and TRBJ2-3; D unresolved. The CDR3 reads CASSLRSSTDTQYF. CDR3 nucleotide sequence: TGTGCCAGCAGTTTAAGAAGTAGCACAGATACGCAGTATTTT.